The 27 T cell receptor beta chains reported below all come from one sample, sequenced in a study of blood T cell repertoires in COVID-19. Repertoires were generated with immunoSEQ multiplex PCR, while TCRdb's copy carries only in-frame clones and drops some. The table records about 190,000 clones, around 79% of them present only once. Material: peripheral blood. Receptors originate from a woman aged 45-59 years with acute or convalescent COVID-19.

The chain has TRBV6-6 and TRBJ2-1, with D tentatively TRBD1 (6 bases). The CDR3 consists of 16 residues. The germline V gene has CDR1 MNHNY and CDR2 SVGAGI (reference sequence). V lost 1 base, J lost 0 bases, and 10 bases lay in between. The CDR3 protein is CASSYFRTASYNEQFF. The DNA for the CDR3 is TGTGCCAGCAGTTACTTCCGGACAGCCTCCTACAATGAGCAGTTCTTC.

The rearrangement links TRBV9 to TRBJ2-3; 8 bases align to TRBD2. The CDR3 contains 14 residues. J gave up 4 bases and V 2 bases, and 3 bases lay outside the gene matches. CDR1 and CDR2 (germline): SGDLS, YYNGEE. The CDR3 DNA follows: TGTGCCAGCAGCGTCGGGGGGGCCCCAGATACGCAGTATTTT. Translation: CASSVGGAPDTQYF.

The chain is built from TRBV5-1 and TRBJ2-7; tentative D call: TRBD1 (6 bases). CDR3 length equals 14 residues. Trimming stripped 0 bases from V and 13 bases from J, with 20 bases between. Germline-derived CDR1 and CDR2 are SGHRS and YFSETQ. CDR3 loop: CASSLDSRQDELYF. The CDR3 DNA follows: TGCGCCAGCAGCTTGGATTCGAGACAGGATGAGCTATACTTC.

V usage is TRBV9 and J usage is TRBJ2-7; weak D call: TRBD2 (5 bases). Germline CDR1 is SGDLS and CDR2 is YYNGEE. Trimming pared 0 bases from V and 2 bases from J, leaving 9 bases between. The CDR3 has 14 amino acids. The CDR3 sequence: CASSVAGSTYEQYF. The CDR3 DNA reads TGTGCCAGCAGCGTAGCGGGGTCCACCTACGAGCAGTACTTC.

The chain recombines TRBV28 with TRBJ1-3; 8 bases fit TRBD1. This CDR3 has 14 amino acids. The trim removed 7 bases at V and 4 bases at J, leaving 6 bases unmatched. Germline V gives CDR1 MDHEN, CDR2 SYDVKM. The CDR3, as DNA: TGTGCCAGCATCACAGGGGGAACCGGAAACACCATATATTTT. As protein: CASITGGTGNTIYF.

This clone appeared a few times. The CDR3: CASSQDSSPLHF. The DNA for the CDR3 is TGCGCCAGCAGCCAAGACTCCTCACCCCTCCACTTT. The chain is built from TRBV4-1 and TRBJ1-6; D ambiguous. The CDR3 runs 12 residues. Per the germline V gene, CDR1 is MGHRA and CDR2 is YSYEKL. Between the trimmed V and J ends, which lost 0 bases and 10 bases, there was a span of 4 bases.

This chain links TRBV9 with TRBJ2-2, with D possibly being TRBD1 (7 bases). Germline lookup yields CDR1 SGDLS and CDR2 YYNGEE. There are 17 residues in the CDR3. Trimming stripped 1 base from V and 7 bases from J, with 20 bases between. The CDR3 sequence is CASSVTPQGGSLGELFF. The CDR3 region has the DNA TGTGCCAGCAGCGTAACACCCCAGGGGGGTAGTCTCGGGGAGCTGTTTTTT.

This clone turned up a few times. J is TRBJ2-7 and V is TRBV2; 12 bases line up with TRBD1. Germline V gene lookup returns CDR1 SNHLY and CDR2 FYNNEI. Germline trimming cut 7 bases from V and 4 bases from J; bases unmatched to any gene: 5. The CDR3 has 14 residues. The CDR3 reads CASMGTGGEYEQYF. In DNA form, the CDR3 reads TGTGCCAGCATGGGGACAGGGGGCGAATACGAGCAGTACTTC.

The genes are TRBV11-2 and TRBJ2-7, with 7 bases identical to TRBD1. Germline CDR1 SGHAT, CDR2 FQNNGV. CDR3 length: 13 residues. Trimming removed 6 bases from V and 2 bases from J; junction bases left unmatched: 4. The CDR3 DNA sequence: TGTGCCAGCAGAAGACAGGGTACCTACGAGCAGTACTTC. Translation gives CASRRQGTYEQYF.

The J gene is TRBJ2-6, the V gene TRBV15; tentative D call: TRBD1 (7 bases). The CDR3 loop spans 22 amino acids. CDR1 and CDR2 (germline): LNHNV, YYDKDF (reference sequence). Trimming cost V 0 bases and J 0 bases, with 24 bases left between them. The CDR3 DNA follows: TGTGCCACCAGCAGAGATCTAATAGGGGGCAGGCAGGACTACTCTGGGGCCAACGTCCTGACTTTC. Translated, it gives CATSRDLIGGRQDYSGANVLTF.

This chain uses TRBV10-3 with TRBJ1-3; 10 positions match TRBD1. Germline V CDR1 and CDR2: ENHRY, SYGVKD. The CDR3 extends over 17 amino acids. With V trimmed by 1 base and J by 4 bases, 7 bases remained unmatched. The CDR3 bases are TGTGCCATCAGTGAGTTCCTCGGGACAGGGGTCGGAAACACCATATATTTT. This encodes CAISEFLGTGVGNTIYF.

The rearrangement links TRBV9 to TRBJ2-3; D is undetermined. V lost 2 bases and J lost 2, with 12 bases in between. This CDR3 is 15 amino acids long. CDR1 is SGDLS, CDR2 YYNGEE, per germline. Here the CDR3 reads CASSVLNGHTDTQYF. In nucleotides, the CDR3 is TGTGCCAGCAGCGTCCTCAACGGTCACACAGATACGCAGTATTTT.

The CDR3 region is CARSSDRRFCTEAFF. The CDR3 DNA sequence: TGTGCCAGAAGCTCAGACAGGAGGTTTTGCACTGAAGCTTTCTTT. The chain couples TRBV5-3 to TRBJ1-1, with D perhaps matching TRBD1 (6 bases). TRBV5-3 is marked as an open reading frame, function uncertain. V lost 3 bases, J lost 4 bases, and 16 bases lay in between. The CDR3 contains 15 residues.

The chain recombines TRBV15 with TRBJ1-4; D unclear. Germline lookup yields CDR1 LNHNV and CDR2 YYDKDF (reference sequence). The V and J ends lost 0 bases and 8 bases respectively, with 13 bases between them. This CDR3 is built from 15 residues. CDR3 nucleotide sequence: TGTGCCACCAGCAGAGATCCCGGGATAGGGGAAAAACTGTTTTTT. Residues: CATSRDPGIGEKLFF.

This clone was recorded only once. The rearrangement joins TRBV28 to TRBJ2-7, with unresolved D. V gave up 6 bases and J gave up 7 bases, with 10 bases separating them. CDR1 is MDHEN, CDR2 SYDVKM, per germline. The CDR3 is 11 amino acids. CDR3 nucleotides: TGTGCCAGCAGGACACCCCGGGAGCAGTACTTC. This codes for CASRTPREQYF.

The rearrangement joins TRBV5-1 to TRBJ2-3, with 7 bases matching TRBD2. Trimming removed 1 base from V and 3 bases from J; junction bases left unmatched: 2. Germline CDR1 SGHRS, CDR2 YFSETQ. The CDR3 extends over 14 amino acids. In DNA form, the CDR3 reads TGCGCCAGCAGCTTGATGCGGGGGACAGATACGCAGTATTTT. It specifies CASSLMRGTDTQYF.

The rearrangement joins TRBV5-6 to TRBJ1-5, with D possibly matching TRBD1 (5 bases). The CDR3 totals 18 residues. Germline V gives CDR1 SGHDT, CDR2 YYEEEE. V was shortened by 4 bases and J by 2 bases, with 22 bases between the two germline ends. The CDR3, as DNA: TGTGCCAGCAGCCGCGGGGAACTATCCGCGGGGGGCAATCAGCCCCAGCATTTT. Its protein product is CASSRGELSAGGNQPQHF.

The V call is TRBV6-6, the J call TRBJ2-7; 8 nucleotides agree with TRBD2. The germline V gene has CDR1 MNHNY and CDR2 SVGAGI (reference sequence). The CDR3 totals 16 residues. V lost 0 bases to trimming and J lost 4 bases; unmatched junction nucleotides: 8. The CDR3 DNA follows: TGTGCCAGCAGTTACTCGGCCTCGGCTAGCGGGTACGAGCAGTACTTC. Translated: CASSYSASASGYEQYF.

This clone was counted a few times. The chain uses TRBV23-1 and TRBJ1-5; TRBD1 is a possible D gene (6 bases). TRBV23-1 is an ORF for which the function is uncertain. V was trimmed by 0 bases and J by 7 bases, leaving 16 bases between them. This CDR3 comprises 16 residues. Here the CDR3 DNA reads TGCGCCAGCAGTCAATCGTCCCACAGGGTAAGGCAGCCCCAGCATTTT. This encodes CASSQSSHRVRQPQHF.

This sequence joins TRBV14 and TRBJ2-7; 11 bases line up with TRBD1. The CDR3 extends over 16 amino acids. The J segment lost 3 bases and the V segment lost 4 bases, leaving 8 bases of the junction unmatched. Germline loops: CDR1 SGHDN, CDR2 FVKESK. CDR3 nucleotide sequence: TGTGCCAGCAGCCTTGGGACCGGGACAGGGGGCTACGAGCAGTACTTC. Encoded protein: CASSLGTGTGGYEQYF.

The genes are TRBV28 and TRBJ2-6, with TRBD1 matching over 12 bases. Germline CDR1 is MDHEN and CDR2 is SYDVKM. The CDR3 spans 17 residues. With 10 bases clipped from V and 4 bases from J, the junction kept 11 bases outside the gene matches. The chain's CDR3 is CATKPGQGAEGANVLTF. CDR3 nucleotide sequence: TGTGCCACTAAGCCGGGACAGGGGGCGGAAGGGGCCAACGTCCTGACTTTC. Together with reference TRBV28 and TRBJ2-6, the CDR3 gives the full variable domain: DVKVTQSSRYLVKRTGEKVFLECVQDMDHENMFWYRQDPGLGLRLIYFSYDVKMKEKGDIPEGYSVSREKKERFSLILESASTNQTSMYLCATKPGQGAEGANVLTFGAGSRLTVL.

The V call is TRBV27, the J call TRBJ1-2; 7 bases line up with TRBD1. The CDR3 is made up of 13 amino acids. Trimming took 6 bases from V and 9 from J; bases not matched to a gene: 10. Germline V gives CDR1 MNHEY, CDR2 SMNVEV (reference sequence). CDR3 loop: CASSTTGAISYTF. For the CDR3, the DNA is TGTGCCAGCAGCACCACAGGGGCGATAAGCTACACCTTC.

V is TRBV6-1 and J is TRBJ1-2, with 9 bases lining up with TRBD1. Germline V gives CDR1 MNHNS, CDR2 SASEGT. The CDR3 has 16 amino acids. J lost 7 bases, V lost 4 bases, and 13 bases had no gene match. The CDR3 nucleotides read TGTGCCAGCAGTGCCCCAGGACAGGGGAGAGGGGCTGGCTACACCTTC. Translated, it gives CASSAPGQGRGAGYTF.

The chain links TRBV19 to TRBJ1-6, with TRBD1 identical over 9 bases. V lost 7 bases and J lost 6; bases outside the gene matches: 10. The CDR3 loop spans 16 amino acids. Germline V lookup: CDR1 LNHDA, CDR2 SQIVND (reference sequence). The CDR3 nucleotides are TGTGCCAGTACCGAAACCGGGACAGGGATTAATTCACCCCTCCACTTT. It codes for CASTETGTGINSPLHF.

This clone came up once. V usage is TRBV7-9 and J usage is TRBJ1-4; D not resolved. The length of the CDR3 is 14 residues. Germline CDR1 is SEHNR and CDR2 is FQNEAQ (reference sequence). V lost 3 bases, J lost 0 bases, and 5 bases lay in between. The CDR3 sequence is CASSFGTTNEKLFF. In DNA, the CDR3 is TGTGCCAGCAGCTTCGGTACAACTAATGAAAAACTGTTTTTT.

The CDR3 nucleotides are TGTGCCAGCAGTTTATCGAGGGGGTCAACAGTTAACCCTAACTATGGCTACACCTTC. Amino acid sequence: CASSLSRGSTVNPNYGYTF. The genes are TRBV27 and TRBJ1-2, with D perhaps matching TRBD1 (6 bases). The V gene lost 0 bases and the J gene lost 0 bases, with 20 bases spanning the gap. The CDR3 runs 19 residues. Germline CDR1 is MNHEY and CDR2 is SMNVEV (reference sequence).

The rearrangement uses TRBV18 and TRBJ1-6, with a possible D match to TRBD1 (6 bases). Germline loops: CDR1 KGHSH, CDR2 LQKENI. This CDR3 region has 13 residues. Trimming took off 6 bases at V and 7 bases at J, with 10 bases between the two ends. In DNA, the CDR3 is TGTGCCAGCTCCCAGGACAGAAATTCACCCCTCCACTTT. Amino acid sequence: CASSQDRNSPLHF.